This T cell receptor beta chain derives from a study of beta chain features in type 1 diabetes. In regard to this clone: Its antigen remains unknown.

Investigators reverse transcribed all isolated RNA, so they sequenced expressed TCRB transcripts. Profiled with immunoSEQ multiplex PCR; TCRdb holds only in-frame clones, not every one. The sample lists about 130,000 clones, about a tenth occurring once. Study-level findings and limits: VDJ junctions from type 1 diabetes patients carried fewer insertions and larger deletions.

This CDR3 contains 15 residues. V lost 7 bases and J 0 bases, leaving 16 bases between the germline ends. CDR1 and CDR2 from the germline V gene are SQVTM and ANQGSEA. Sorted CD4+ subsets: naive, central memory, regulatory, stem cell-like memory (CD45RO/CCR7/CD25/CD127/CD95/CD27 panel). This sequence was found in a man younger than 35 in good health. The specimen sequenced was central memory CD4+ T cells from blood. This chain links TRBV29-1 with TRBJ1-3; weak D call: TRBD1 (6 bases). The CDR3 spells CSAGAGASSGNTIYF. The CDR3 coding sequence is TGCAGCGCTGGGGCAGGGGCAAGCTCTGGAAACACCATATATTTT.